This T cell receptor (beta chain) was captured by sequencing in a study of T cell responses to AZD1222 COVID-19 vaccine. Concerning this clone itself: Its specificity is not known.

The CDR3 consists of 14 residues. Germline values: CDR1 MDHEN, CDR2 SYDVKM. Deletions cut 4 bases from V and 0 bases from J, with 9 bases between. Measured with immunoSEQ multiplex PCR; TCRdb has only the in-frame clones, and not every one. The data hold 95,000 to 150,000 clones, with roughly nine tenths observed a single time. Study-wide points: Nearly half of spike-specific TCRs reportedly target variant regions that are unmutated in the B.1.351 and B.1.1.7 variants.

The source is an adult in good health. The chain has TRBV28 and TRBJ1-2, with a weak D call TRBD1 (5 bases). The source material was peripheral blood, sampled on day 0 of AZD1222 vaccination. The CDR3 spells CASSSGGSNYGYTF. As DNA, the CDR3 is TGTGCCAGCAGTTCTGGGGGATCTAACTATGGCTACACCTTC.